This passage covers 28 T cell receptor beta chains from one sample sequenced in a study of technical replicates of blood from a few donors. Here immunoSEQ multiplex PCR was the method, and the copy in TCRdb shows in-frame clones only, minus some. This table has approximately 68,000 clones, about 97% appearing once. The sequenced sample consisted of T cells isolated from PBMCs. Receptor source: a human donor in good health.

The chain is built from TRBV27 and TRBJ1-3, with D possibly being TRBD1 (6 bases). Germline V gene sequence: CDR1 MNHEY, CDR2 SMNVEV (reference sequence). The CDR3 has 15 residues. Trimming pared 2 bases from V and 0 bases from J, leaving 8 bases between. CDR3 nucleotide sequence: TGTGCCAGCAGTTTAGACAGGACCTCTGGAAACACCATATATTTT. Its protein product is CASSLDRTSGNTIYF.

The chain employs TRBV30 and TRBJ1-1; 8 positions match TRBD1. The CDR3 runs to 14 residues. Germline V lookup: CDR1 GTSNPN, CDR2 SVGIG (reference sequence). J was trimmed by 7 bases and V by 3 bases; bases with no gene match: 10. For the CDR3, the DNA is TGTGCCTGGAGACGAACCGACAGGGGTGATGAAGCTTTCTTT. Protein product: CAWRRTDRGDEAFF.

This chain connects TRBV7-2 to TRBJ1-1, with no clear D. Germline-derived CDR1 and CDR2 are SGHTA and FQGNSA. Trimming took 4 bases from V and 4 from J, leaving 10 bases between them. The CDR3 has 13 amino acids. The CDR3 loop reads CASSSLPSTEAFF. The CDR3 bases are TGTGCCAGCAGCTCCCTCCCGAGCACTGAAGCTTTCTTT.

The genes are TRBV9 and TRBJ2-7, with 15 bases identical to TRBD2. This CDR3 region has 17 residues. With V trimmed by 4 bases and J by 2 bases, 7 bases remained unmatched. CDR1 and CDR2 (germline): SGDLS, YYNGEE. Here the CDR3 DNA reads TGTGCCAGCAGCCAGGGACTAGCGGGAGGCCTGACCTACGAGCAGTACTTC. It is translated as CASSQGLAGGLTYEQYF.

This clone appeared once. J is TRBJ1-4 and V is TRBV6-5, with a possible D match to TRBD1 (5 bases). Looked up from germline, CDR1 is MNHEY and CDR2 is SVGAGI. The V and J ends lost 5 bases and 7 bases respectively, with 11 bases between them. CDR3 length: 13 amino acids. In DNA, the CDR3 is TGTGCCAGCAGTGGGGGGGTTGGTGAAAAACTGTTTTTT. Translated: CASSGGVGEKLFF.

The rearrangement links TRBV4-1 to TRBJ2-5, with TRBD1 identical over 8 bases. J was trimmed by 1 base and V by 4 bases; bases with no gene match: 14. There are 18 residues in the CDR3. CDR1 MGHRA and CDR2 YSYEKL come from the germline V gene. The CDR3 DNA reads TGCGCCAGCAGCCCTAGGGCAGGGGGCTATCCCGTCCAAGAGACCCAGTACTTC. It is translated as CASSPRAGGYPVQETQYF.

The gene calls are TRBV19 and TRBJ1-5; weak D call: TRBD1 (5 bases). The CDR3 sequence is 12 residues long. The V and J ends lost 7 bases and 5 bases respectively, with 9 bases between them. Germline-derived CDR1 and CDR2 are LNHDA and SQIVND (reference sequence). The CDR3 sequence is CASKGPDQPQHF. The CDR3 DNA sequence: TGTGCCAGTAAGGGGCCGGATCAGCCCCAGCATTTT.

The chain carries TRBV6-6 and TRBJ2-3; D gene ambiguous. This CDR3 has 14 residues. Germline-derived CDR1 and CDR2 are MNHNY and SVGAGI (reference sequence). V was pared by 0 bases and J by 0 bases, with 4 bases between. CDR3 DNA sequence: TGTGCCAGCAGTTACTCAGCCAGCACAGATACGCAGTATTTT. This sequence encodes CASSYSASTDTQYF.

This clone was seen a single time. This chain joins TRBV4-1 and TRBJ2-7; 10 positions match TRBD1. This CDR3 is built from 15 residues. Germline CDR1 is MGHRA and CDR2 is YSYEKL. V was clipped by 3 bases and J by 2 bases; unmatched bases: 4. This chain's CDR3 is CASSQTGQGAYEQYF. The CDR3 DNA reads TGCGCCAGCAGCCAGACTGGACAGGGGGCCTACGAGCAGTACTTC.

This clone was recorded once. The CDR3 is CASSPWTEGDYGYTF. The DNA of the CDR3 is TGTGCCAGCAGCCCCTGGACAGAAGGAGACTATGGCTACACCTTC. The chain links TRBV9 to TRBJ1-2, with D possibly TRBD1 on 6 matching bases. CDR1 and CDR2 from the germline V gene are SGDLS and YYNGEE. This CDR3 region has 15 residues. V was cut by 4 bases and J by 3 bases, with 16 bases left in between.

The count of this clone is one. The chain uses TRBV4-2 and TRBJ2-1, with 10 bases aligning to TRBD2. CDR3 length: 15 amino acids. CDR1 is LGHNA, CDR2 YNFKEQ, per germline. With V trimmed by 3 bases and J by 4 bases, 3 bases remained unmatched. CDR3 DNA: TGTGCCAGCAGCCAGGTACTAGCGGGGTACAATGAGCAGTTCTTC. Translating it yields CASSQVLAGYNEQFF.

The rearrangement links TRBV11-3 to TRBJ2-5, with no clear D. This CDR3 is built from 13 residues. V lost 3 bases and J lost 5, with 10 bases in between. Germline V gene lookup returns CDR1 SGHNT and CDR2 YENEEA. CDR3 nucleotides: TGTGCCAGCAGCTTGAACGCGAAGGAGACCCAGTACTTC. This translates into CASSLNAKETQYF.

The chain links TRBV6-1 to TRBJ2-3; 12 bases are a match to TRBD1. The CDR3 spans 18 residues. Trimming cost V 4 bases and J 4 bases; bases outside gene matches: 12. Germline loops: CDR1 MNHNS, CDR2 SASEGT. The CDR3 region is CASSVNGLRDRGPDTQYF. The CDR3 DNA sequence: TGTGCCAGCAGTGTTAACGGCCTCCGGGACAGGGGGCCAGATACGCAGTATTTT.

This chain joins TRBV5-5 and TRBJ1-1; weak D call: TRBD1 (5 bases). V lost 3 bases to trimming and J lost 2 bases, with 11 bases between them. CDR1 is SGHKS, CDR2 YYEKEE, per germline (reference sequence). There are 14 residues in the CDR3. The CDR3 region has the DNA TGTGCCAGCAGCTGGAATGGACAAAACACTGAAGCTTTCTTT. Translating it yields CASSWNGQNTEAFF.

The genes are TRBV4-1 and TRBJ1-1, with TRBD1 matching over 10 bases. The CDR3 runs to 16 residues. V shed 0 bases and J 4 bases; nucleotides not matched to a gene: 5. Germline CDR1 and CDR2: MGHRA and YSYEKL. The CDR3 nucleotides read TGCGCCAGCAGCCAAGACGAGACAGGGGGCAGCACTGAAGCTTTCTTT. This sequence encodes CASSQDETGGSTEAFF.

The V gene is TRBV19, the J gene TRBJ2-7; weak D call: TRBD2 (6 bases). The V and J ends lost 10 bases and 3 bases respectively, with 16 bases between them. Germline V gene lookup returns CDR1 LNHDA and CDR2 SQIVND (reference sequence). CDR3 length: 13 amino acids. CDR3 sequence (DNA): TGTGCCACGGGAGAGGGACTTCTCTACGAGCAGTACTTC. It translates to CATGEGLLYEQYF.

The chain has TRBV2 and TRBJ1-5, with 8 bases that match TRBD1. V shed 7 bases, J shed 2 bases, and the junction held 10 bases outside the gene matches. Per the germline V gene, CDR1 is SNHLY and CDR2 is FYNNEI. This CDR3 is 16 amino acids long. The DNA for the CDR3 is TGTGCCAGCAATTTTGTGCAGGGGGCTGGCAATCAGCCCCAGCATTTT. Its protein is CASNFVQGAGNQPQHF.

J is TRBJ1-2 and V is TRBV7-7; the match to TRBD1 covers 11 bases. Germline CDR1 SSHAT, CDR2 FNYEAQ (reference sequence). V shed 4 bases and J 3 bases; nucleotides not matched to a gene: 4. The CDR3 has 15 amino acids. CDR3 loop: CASSSGQGAHYGYTF. For the CDR3, the DNA is TGTGCCAGCAGCTCAGGACAGGGGGCACACTATGGCTACACCTTC.

The genes are TRBV5-1 and TRBJ2-3; 8 bases agree with TRBD1. CDR3 length: 15 residues. The germline V gene encodes CDR1 SGHRS and CDR2 YFSETQ. Losses at the gene ends were 3 bases for V and 1 base for J; bases not matched to a gene: 4. CDR3: CASSSTGQGTDTQYF. The DNA of the CDR3 is TGCGCCAGCAGCTCGACGGGACAGGGCACAGATACGCAGTATTTT.

The CDR3 nucleotides read TGTGCCAGCAGTTACTCCGGACAGGGGGAAGAGACCCAGTACTTC. This sequence encodes CASSYSGQGEETQYF. The V gene is TRBV6-5, the J gene TRBJ2-5; 10 nucleotides agree with TRBD1. Per germline, CDR1 MNHEY and CDR2 SVGAGI. After removal of 0 bases from V and 3 bases from J, the junction contained 1 base not matched to a gene. The CDR3 is 15 residues long.

The rearrangement links TRBV9 to TRBJ2-7; D ambiguous. The CDR3 totals 14 residues. Germline CDR1 reads SGDLS; CDR2 reads YYNGEE. Trimming pared 0 bases from V and 2 bases from J, leaving 9 bases between. CDR3 region: CASSVAEFTYEQYF. CDR3 nucleotides: TGTGCCAGCAGCGTAGCGGAGTTTACCTACGAGCAGTACTTC.

The rearrangement joins TRBV2 to TRBJ1-2; 11 bases line up with TRBD1. The CDR3 sequence is 15 residues long. The germline gives CDR1 SNHLY, CDR2 FYNNEI. V shed 6 bases and J 2 bases; nucleotides not matched to a gene: 5. The CDR3 sequence is CASREGQGVNYGYTF. The CDR3 region has the DNA TGTGCCAGCAGAGAGGGACAGGGGGTAAACTATGGCTACACCTTC. Filled out from reference TRBV2 and TRBJ1-2, the complete variable domain reads EPEVTQTPSHQVTQMGQEVILRCVPISNHLYFYWYRQILGQKVEFLVSFYNNEISEKSEIFDDQFSVERPDGSNFTLKIRSTKLEDSAMYFCASREGQGVNYGYTFGSGTRLTVV.

The chain is built from TRBV28 and TRBJ2-7; 11 bases are shared with TRBD2. CDR3 length: 16 residues. V lost 8 bases to trimming and J lost 6 bases; unmatched junction nucleotides: 15. The germline V gene encodes CDR1 MDHEN and CDR2 SYDVKM. The CDR3 loop is CASYPTPSGRQGEQYF. The CDR3 nucleotides are TGTGCCAGCTATCCCACTCCTAGCGGGAGGCAAGGCGAGCAGTACTTC.

This sequence joins TRBV11-3 and TRBJ2-1; 9 bases line up with TRBD2. J gave up 7 bases and V 5 bases, and 15 bases lay outside the gene matches. Germline lookup yields CDR1 SGHNT and CDR2 YENEEA. The CDR3 loop spans 17 amino acids. CDR3 loop: CASSEKGLRGGENEQFF. CDR3 nucleotide sequence: TGTGCCAGCAGCGAAAAGGGATTGCGGGGGGGTGAAAATGAGCAGTTCTTC.

V and J are TRBV27 and TRBJ2-7, with a tentative D call TRBD1 (5 bases). Germline V CDR1 and CDR2: MNHEY, SMNVEV (reference sequence). The CDR3 runs to 12 residues. V shed 5 bases and J shed 3 bases, with 8 bases lying between them. The CDR3 here is CASSDSFYEQYF. The CDR3 DNA reads as TGTGCCAGCAGTGACAGTTTCTACGAGCAGTACTTC.

The chain is built from TRBV5-4 and TRBJ2-1; D perhaps matches TRBD2 (6 bases). Per germline, CDR1 SGHNT and CDR2 YYREEE (reference sequence). CDR3 size: 14 residues. The V gene lost 7 bases and the J gene lost 7 bases, with 18 bases spanning the gap. The CDR3 spells CASSGTPEGNEQFF. In DNA, the CDR3 is TGTGCCAGCTCAGGGACTCCTGAGGGGAATGAGCAGTTCTTC.

The V gene is TRBV10-3, the J gene TRBJ1-5; D is unclear. The ends were cut back, 0 bases at V and 3 bases at J, with 6 bases in the middle. There are 14 residues in the CDR3. The germline V gene has CDR1 ENHRY and CDR2 SYGVKD. CDR3 bases: TGTGCCATCAGTGAGTCTCAGTTCAATCAGCCCCAGCATTTT. It translates to CAISESQFNQPQHF.

The chain recombines TRBV6-5 with TRBJ2-3; D is undetermined. CDR1 and CDR2 from the germline V gene are MNHEY and SVGAGI. Trimming shortened V by 6 bases and J by 2 bases, and 15 bases separated the two germline ends. CDR3 size: 15 residues. The CDR3 is CASRLRSGYTDTQYF. CDR3 coding DNA: TGTGCCAGCAGACTACGATCTGGCTACACAGATACGCAGTATTTT.